This T cell receptor (beta chain) was retrieved from a study of blood T cells in healthy people across ages. Every sample had a minimum of 6 million PBMCs isolated. The table lists this clonotype with a few counts. Its antigen is still unknown. It was with a sample-barcoded 5' primer and a J-beta primer mix that a second PCR of roughly 6 to 11 cycles was run. Each cDNA molecule was tagged by a template-switch adaptor with 12 random nucleotides. TCRdb used MiXCR to reprocess the 5' RACE reads, holding one entry per CDR3 protein. Of approximately 800,000 distinct CDR3 sequences listed, around half are singletons. Points from the study as a whole: Long-lived and aged donors differed, with more naive CD4+ cells and higher diversity in the long-lived. Among T cells, TCR beta diversity per million cells dropped roughly linearly as age rose.

There are 13 residues in the CDR3. Germline loops: CDR1 MNHEY, CDR2 SVGAGI. The ends were cut back, 5 bases at V and 5 bases at J, with 12 bases in the middle. The chain uses TRBV6-5 and TRBJ2-5, with D tentatively TRBD1 (5 bases). Specimen: blood. The TCR was taken from a man older than 75 in good health. Here the CDR3 reads CASSPRAKETQYF. CDR3 in DNA: TGTGCCAGCAGTCCCAGGGCAAAGGAGACCCAGTACTTC.